This TCR beta chain was retrieved from a study of blood T cell repertoires in COVID-19. Study in general: Acute-phase and convalescent COVID-19 samples originated in the United States, Italy and Spain. PBMCs, B-cell-depleted T cells, or T cells provided the cDNA or gDNA that made up the material.

V shed 6 bases, J shed 5 bases, and the junction held 10 bases outside the gene matches. Germline CDR1 SNHLY, CDR2 FYNNEI. The CDR3 runs to 15 residues. Original methodology: By means of reference gene primer amplification, nucleated cell counts were estimated. The data were produced by immunoSEQ multiplex PCR, yet TCRdb's version contains in-frame clones alone and is incomplete. V and J calls plus clone size are reproduced from that table; the DNA served to infer D and trimming. The table lists some 140,000 clones, approximately 78% of them singletons. The TCR comes from a man in his 60s who had recovered from COVID-19. Sequenced sample: peripheral blood. The V call is TRBV2, the J call TRBJ2-1; 7 bases fit TRBD1. The CDR3 region has the DNA TGTGCCAGCAGCGAGACAGGGCCCCCCAACAATGAGCAGTTCTTC. It codes for CASSETGPPNNEQFF.